What follows are 16 T cell receptor beta chains derived from one specimen sequenced in a study of radiation and T cells in renal cell carcinoma. The protocol was immunoSEQ multiplex PCR, while the TCRdb copy is restricted to in-frame clones and leaves out a portion. The sample yields over 120,000 clones, about 88% seen once. Stated time point: baseline pretreatment blood. This sample's treatment: 15 Gy SBRT to primary tumor, nephrectomy 4 weeks later. Sequenced here: blood, sampled from a patient whose treatment included radiotherapy and nephrectomy. These receptors came from a woman aged 45-59 years with renal cell carcinoma.

V gene TRBV12-5 combines with J gene TRBJ1-1; 11 bases line up with TRBD1. The CDR3 sequence is 19 residues long. The germline gives CDR1 LGHNT, CDR2 FRNRAP. Trimming at V came to 5 bases and at J to 0 bases, leaving 14 bases not matched to a gene. CDR3 coding DNA: TGTGCTAGTGGTCGCGATCTATATTGGGACAGGGGGATGAACACTGAAGCTTTCTTT. Translated, it gives CASGRDLYWDRGMNTEAFF.

The rearrangement uses TRBV19 and TRBJ2-5, with D possibly being TRBD1 (5 bases). The germline gives CDR1 LNHDA, CDR2 SQIVND (reference sequence). Trimming pared 9 bases from V and 7 bases from J, leaving 27 bases between. CDR3 size: 16 residues. CDR3 amino acids: CASSPLVAGSSRTQYF. The DNA for the CDR3 is TGTGCCAGCTCTCCTCTGGTGGCAGGGTCCAGTCGGACCCAGTACTTC.

The V gene is TRBV5-1, the J gene TRBJ2-7; D is uncertain. V shed 1 base and J shed 6 bases, with 8 bases lying between them. CDR1 and CDR2 (germline): SGHRS, YFSETQ. There are 12 residues in the CDR3. CDR3 bases: TGCGCCAGCAGCTTGTCCGGGTTCGAGCAGTACTTC. Translating gives CASSLSGFEQYF.

The chain has TRBV2 and TRBJ1-2; D remains ambiguous. From germline, CDR1 is SNHLY and CDR2 FYNNEI. This CDR3 is built from 14 residues. Trimming removed 1 base at V and 1 base at J, with 7 bases between. The chain's CDR3 is CASSEGEHNYGYTF. In DNA, the CDR3 is TGTGCCAGCAGTGAAGGGGAACATAACTATGGCTACACCTTC. The variable domain in full, completed from reference TRBV2 and TRBJ1-2, reads EPEVTQTPSHQVTQMGQEVILRCVPISNHLYFYWYRQILGQKVEFLVSFYNNEISEKSEIFDDQFSVERPDGSNFTLKIRSTKLEDSAMYFCASSEGEHNYGYTFGSGTRLTVV.

The chain combines TRBV7-9 with TRBJ1-4, with a weak D call TRBD1 (5 bases). Germline V gene data show CDR1 as SEHNR and CDR2 as FQNEAQ (reference sequence). The CDR3 runs to 15 residues. V lost 3 bases and J lost 2, with 10 bases in between. The CDR3 is CASSFGDSTNEKLFF. The CDR3 region has the DNA TGTGCCAGCAGCTTTGGGGACTCGACTAATGAAAAACTGTTTTTT. The complete variable domain, with remaining parts taken from reference TRBV7-9 and TRBJ1-4, reads DTGVSQNPRHKITKRGQNVTFRCDPISEHNRLYWYRQTLGQGPEFLTYFQNEAQLEKSRLLSDRFSAERPKGSFSTLEIQRTEQGDSAMYLCASSFGDSTNEKLFFGSGTQLSVL.

CDR3 loop: CASSEVGLAETQYF. Here the CDR3 DNA reads TGTGCCAGCAGTGAAGTTGGTCTAGCAGAGACCCAGTACTTC. The chain couples TRBV6-1 to TRBJ2-5; tentatively, D is TRBD2 (5 bases). V lost 1 base and J 4 bases, leaving 10 bases between the germline ends. Germline V gives CDR1 MNHNS, CDR2 SASEGT. CDR3 length equals 14 residues.

The chain links TRBV6-4 to TRBJ1-5, with a tentative D call TRBD1 (6 bases). V lost 2 bases to trimming and J lost 0 bases, with 23 bases between them. CDR1 and CDR2 from the germline V gene are MRHNA and SNTAGT. This CDR3 contains 20 residues. This CDR3 reads CASSDRYAGTLLDSNQPQHF. In DNA, the CDR3 is TGTGCCAGCAGTGACCGATACGCCGGGACACTCCTCGATAGCAATCAGCCCCAGCATTTT.

Concerning this clone itself: A read error may produce the germline difference seen at one junction end. The rearrangement links TRBV7-9 to TRBJ1-1; the D is unclear. CDR1 is SEHNR and CDR2 is FQNEAQ in the germline V gene (reference sequence). The CDR3 has 13 amino acids. The CDR3 here is CASRLGSREKAFF. The CDR3 coding sequence is TGTGCCAGCAGGTTAGGTAGTAGAGAGAAAGCTTTCTTT.

This clone showed up just a few times. The chain has TRBV19 and TRBJ2-2; D could derive from TRBD1 or TRBD2 (5 bases each). In germline, CDR1 is LNHDA, CDR2 SQIVND (reference sequence). The CDR3 sequence is 13 residues long. V was shortened by 3 bases and J by 6 bases, with 8 bases between the two germline ends. As DNA, the CDR3 is TGTGCCAGTAGTATGGGGGTGGCCGGGGAGCTGTTTTTT. As protein: CASSMGVAGELFF.

This clone was found a few times. This CDR3 reads CASSQGLLANYGYTF. The CDR3 DNA reads TGCGCCAGCAGCCAAGGTCTGCTAGCTAACTATGGCTACACCTTC. The rearrangement uses TRBV4-1 and TRBJ1-2, with D unclear. Germline V lookup: CDR1 MGHRA, CDR2 YSYEKL. The V gene lost 1 base and the J gene lost 0 bases, with 9 bases spanning the gap. The CDR3 spans 15 residues.

This clone appeared a single time. The chain combines TRBV14 with TRBJ2-1; D remains ambiguous. This CDR3 region has 15 residues. Germline CDR1 reads SGHDN; CDR2 reads FVKESK. V lost 4 bases and J lost 4, with 14 bases in between. The CDR3 sequence is CASSRPTLQYNEQFF. CDR3 sequence (DNA): TGTGCCAGCAGCCGACCCACGCTACAGTACAATGAGCAGTTCTTC.

The chain joins TRBV2 to TRBJ1-4; D unresolved. In germline, CDR1 is SNHLY, CDR2 FYNNEI. The CDR3 sequence is 14 residues long. With 4 bases removed from V and 0 bases from J, the gap between germline ends came to 6 bases. CDR3: CASSAQATNEKLFF. CDR3 DNA: TGTGCCAGCAGTGCTCAGGCAACTAATGAAAAACTGTTTTTT.

The CDR3 sequence is CASRKPGQGARDEQFF. The CDR3 DNA reads as TGTGCCAGCAGAAAACCGGGACAGGGGGCGCGGGATGAGCAGTTCTTC. V is TRBV27 and J is TRBJ2-1, with 12 nucleotides matching TRBD1. CDR1 is MNHEY, CDR2 SMNVEV, per germline (reference sequence). V was clipped by 6 bases and J by 8 bases; unmatched bases: 11. The length of the CDR3 is 16 residues.

The chain uses TRBV5-1 and TRBJ2-5, with 10 bases identical to TRBD1. Germline loops: CDR1 SGHRS, CDR2 YFSETQ. The CDR3 loop spans 14 amino acids. V was clipped by 6 bases and J by 4 bases; unmatched bases: 6. The CDR3 loop reads CASTRDRGGETQYF. The CDR3 nucleotides are TGCGCCAGCACCAGGGACAGGGGAGGAGAGACCCAGTACTTC.

This sequence joins TRBV10-1 and TRBJ2-2, with 11 bases lining up with TRBD2. Trimming took 3 bases from V and 5 from J; bases not matched to a gene: 5. This CDR3 region has 16 residues. Germline V gene lookup returns CDR1 WNHNN and CDR2 SYGVQD (reference sequence). CDR3 sequence: CASSDHLAGGTGELFF. The CDR3, as DNA: TGCGCCAGCAGTGATCACCTAGCGGGGGGTACCGGGGAGCTGTTTTTT.

The chain uses TRBV19 and TRBJ1-2, with 7 bases matching TRBD1. Trimming at V came to 2 bases and at J to 5 bases, leaving 5 bases not matched to a gene. This CDR3 is built from 14 residues. The germline V gene has CDR1 LNHDA and CDR2 SQIVND (reference sequence). Written as DNA, the CDR3 is TGTGCCAGTAGTATAAGAGGGACAGCTTATGGCTACACCTTC. Translated, it gives CASSIRGTAYGYTF.